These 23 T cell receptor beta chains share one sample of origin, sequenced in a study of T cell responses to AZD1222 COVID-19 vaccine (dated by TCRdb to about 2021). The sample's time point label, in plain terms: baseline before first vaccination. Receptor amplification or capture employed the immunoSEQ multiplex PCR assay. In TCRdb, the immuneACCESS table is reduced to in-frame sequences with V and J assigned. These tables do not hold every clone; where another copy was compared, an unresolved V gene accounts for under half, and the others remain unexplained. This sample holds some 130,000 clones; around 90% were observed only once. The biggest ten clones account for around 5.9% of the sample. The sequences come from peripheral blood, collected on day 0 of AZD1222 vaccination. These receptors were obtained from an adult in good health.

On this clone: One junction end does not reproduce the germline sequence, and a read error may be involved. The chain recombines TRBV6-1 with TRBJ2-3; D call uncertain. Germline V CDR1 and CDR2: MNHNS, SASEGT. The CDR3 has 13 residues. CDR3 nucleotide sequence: TGTGCCAGCAGGGAAGGGTATGCAGATACGCAGTATTTT. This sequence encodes CASREGYADTQYF.

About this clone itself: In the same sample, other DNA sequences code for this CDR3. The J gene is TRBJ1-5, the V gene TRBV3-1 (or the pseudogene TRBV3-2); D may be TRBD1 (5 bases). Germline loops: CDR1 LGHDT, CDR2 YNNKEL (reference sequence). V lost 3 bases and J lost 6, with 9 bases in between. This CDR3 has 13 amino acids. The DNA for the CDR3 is TGTGCCAGCAGCCAGGGGCTTGGTCAGCCCCAGCATTTT. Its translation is CASSQGLGQPQHF.

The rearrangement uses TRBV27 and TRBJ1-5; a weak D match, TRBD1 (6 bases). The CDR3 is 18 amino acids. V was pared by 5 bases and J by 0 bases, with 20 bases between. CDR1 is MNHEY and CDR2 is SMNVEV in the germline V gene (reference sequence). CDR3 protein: CASSPQSLRTASNQPQHF. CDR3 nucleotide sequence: TGTGCCAGCAGTCCTCAAAGCCTTAGGACAGCTAGCAATCAGCCCCAGCATTTT.

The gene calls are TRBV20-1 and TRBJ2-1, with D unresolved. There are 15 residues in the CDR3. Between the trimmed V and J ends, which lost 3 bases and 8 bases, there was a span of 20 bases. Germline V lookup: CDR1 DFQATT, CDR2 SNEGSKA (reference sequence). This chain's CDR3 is CSASNGLEVFHEQFF. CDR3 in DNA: TGCAGTGCTAGTAATGGGCTAGAAGTTTTTCATGAGCAGTTCTTC.

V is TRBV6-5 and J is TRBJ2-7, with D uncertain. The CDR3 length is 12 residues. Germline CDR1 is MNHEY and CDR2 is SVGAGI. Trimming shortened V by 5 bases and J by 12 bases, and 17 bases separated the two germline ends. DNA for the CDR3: TGTGCCAGCAGTAACCCCCTCAGTCCGTGGTACTTC. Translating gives CASSNPLSPWYF.

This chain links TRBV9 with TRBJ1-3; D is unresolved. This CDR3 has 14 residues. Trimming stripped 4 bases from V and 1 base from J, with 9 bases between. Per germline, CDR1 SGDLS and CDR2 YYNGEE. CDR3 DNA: TGTGCCAGCAGCTTCGCGCAATCTGGAAACACCATATATTTT. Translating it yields CASSFAQSGNTIYF.

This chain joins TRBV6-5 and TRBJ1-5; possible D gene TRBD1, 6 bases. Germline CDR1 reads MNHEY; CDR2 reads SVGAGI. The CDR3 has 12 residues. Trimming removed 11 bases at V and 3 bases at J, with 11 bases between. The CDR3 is CAGGRPNQPQHF. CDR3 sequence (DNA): TGTGCCGGGGGCAGGCCCAATCAGCCCCAGCATTTT.

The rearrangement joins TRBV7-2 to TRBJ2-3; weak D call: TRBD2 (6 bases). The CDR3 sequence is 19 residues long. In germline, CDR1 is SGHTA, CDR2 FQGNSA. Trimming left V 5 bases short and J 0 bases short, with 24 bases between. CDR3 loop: CASSQGTGTLRFSTDTQYF. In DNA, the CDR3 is TGTGCCAGCAGCCAAGGGACCGGGACTCTGCGATTTAGCACAGATACGCAGTATTTT.

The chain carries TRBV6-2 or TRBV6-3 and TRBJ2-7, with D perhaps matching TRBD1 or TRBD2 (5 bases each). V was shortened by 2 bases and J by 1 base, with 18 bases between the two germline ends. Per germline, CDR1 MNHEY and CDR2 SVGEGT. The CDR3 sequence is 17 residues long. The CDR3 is CASSYGGGTPISYEQYF. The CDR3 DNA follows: TGTGCCAGCAGTTACGGGGGTGGGACCCCCATTTCCTACGAGCAGTACTTC.

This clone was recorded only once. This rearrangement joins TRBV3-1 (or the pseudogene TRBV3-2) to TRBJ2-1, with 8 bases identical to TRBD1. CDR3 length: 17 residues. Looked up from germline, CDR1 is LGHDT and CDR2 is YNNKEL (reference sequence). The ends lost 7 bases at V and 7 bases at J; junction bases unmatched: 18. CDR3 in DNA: TGTGCCAGCACGTGGAGGATCAGGGGGCACACACGGAATGAGCAGTTCTTC. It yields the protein CASTWRIRGHTRNEQFF.

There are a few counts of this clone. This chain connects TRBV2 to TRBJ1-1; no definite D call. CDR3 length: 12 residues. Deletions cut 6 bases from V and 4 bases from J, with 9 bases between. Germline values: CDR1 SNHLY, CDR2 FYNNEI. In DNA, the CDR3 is TGTGCCAGCAGAGAGGGAGTCACTGAAGCTTTCTTT. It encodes CASREGVTEAFF.

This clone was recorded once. The CDR3 sequence is CASSQDSGDGPYEQYF. CDR3 sequence (DNA): TGCGCCAGCAGCCAAGATAGTGGGGACGGTCCCTACGAGCAGTACTTC. The chain is built from TRBV4-3 and TRBJ2-7; D may correspond to TRBD1 or TRBD2 (5 bases each). V was pared by 0 bases and J by 2 bases, with 14 bases between. Germline V gives CDR1 LGHNA, CDR2 YSLEER. This CDR3 is built from 16 residues.

The DNA for the CDR3 is TGTGCCAGCAGTACAGGGGGCTTGAATTCACCCCTCCACTTT. Translated, it gives CASSTGGLNSPLHF. The chain employs TRBV7-9 and TRBJ1-6; 9 bases fit TRBD1. CDR1 is SEHNR and CDR2 is FQNEAQ in the germline V gene (reference sequence). The ends lost 6 bases at V and 7 bases at J; junction bases unmatched: 4. The CDR3 has 14 amino acids.

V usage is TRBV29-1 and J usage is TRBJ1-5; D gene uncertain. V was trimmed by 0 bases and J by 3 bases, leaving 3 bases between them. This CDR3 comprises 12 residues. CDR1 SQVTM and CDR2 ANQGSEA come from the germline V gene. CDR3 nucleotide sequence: TGCAGCGTTGAAGATACCAATCAGCCCCAGCATTTT. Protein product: CSVEDTNQPQHF.

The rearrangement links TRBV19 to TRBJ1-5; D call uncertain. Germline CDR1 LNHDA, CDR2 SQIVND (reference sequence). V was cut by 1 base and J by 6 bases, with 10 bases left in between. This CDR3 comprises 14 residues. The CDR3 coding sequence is TGTGCCAGTAGTATAGGGGGTTCGGTTCAGCCCCAGCATTTT. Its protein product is CASSIGGSVQPQHF.

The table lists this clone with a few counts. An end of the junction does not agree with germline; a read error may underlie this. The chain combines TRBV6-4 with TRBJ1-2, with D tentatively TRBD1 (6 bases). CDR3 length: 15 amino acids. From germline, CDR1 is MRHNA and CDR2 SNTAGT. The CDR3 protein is CATSRSPGTPDGYTF. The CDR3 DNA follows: TGTGCCACCAGTCGGTCCCCCGGGACACCGGATGGCTACACCTTC.

CDR3 sequence reads: CASLLTGMNTEAFF. CDR3 bases: TGTGCCAGCCTTCTGACGGGAATGAACACTGAAGCTTTCTTT. This rearrangement joins TRBV2 to TRBJ1-1; D is ambiguous. Germline CDR1 reads SNHLY; CDR2 reads FYNNEI. The V and J ends lost 8 bases and 0 bases respectively, with 13 bases between them. The CDR3 runs to 14 residues.

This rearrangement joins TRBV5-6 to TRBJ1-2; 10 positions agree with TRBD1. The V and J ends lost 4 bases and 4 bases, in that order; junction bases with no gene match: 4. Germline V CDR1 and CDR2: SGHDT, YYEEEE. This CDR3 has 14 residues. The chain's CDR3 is CASSPTGGFYGYTF. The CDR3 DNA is TGTGCCAGCAGCCCGACAGGGGGCTTCTATGGCTACACCTTC.

The CDR3 DNA is TGTGCCAGCTCAATTATAATTCAGTCTGGAAACACCATATATTTT. This translates into CASSIIIQSGNTIYF. The V gene is TRBV19, the J gene TRBJ1-3, with D uncertain. The V end was cut by 9 bases, the J end by 1 base, with 16 bases between. The CDR3 is 15 amino acids. Germline CDR1 is LNHDA and CDR2 is SQIVND (reference sequence).

The DNA for the CDR3 is TGTGCCAGCAGCTTAACATCAGGGAACACTGAAGCTTTCTTT. It translates to CASSLTSGNTEAFF. This chain connects TRBV5-6 to TRBJ1-1; D is unresolved. Trimming removed 2 bases at V and 1 base at J, with 9 bases between. Germline V gene lookup returns CDR1 SGHDT and CDR2 YYEEEE. The CDR3 runs to 14 residues.

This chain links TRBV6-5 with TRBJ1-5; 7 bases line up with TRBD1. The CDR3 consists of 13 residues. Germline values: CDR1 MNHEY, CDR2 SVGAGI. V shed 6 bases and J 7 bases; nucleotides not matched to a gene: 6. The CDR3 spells CASSGTAGQPQHF. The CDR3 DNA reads TGTGCCAGCAGCGGGACAGCCGGCCAGCCCCAGCATTTT.

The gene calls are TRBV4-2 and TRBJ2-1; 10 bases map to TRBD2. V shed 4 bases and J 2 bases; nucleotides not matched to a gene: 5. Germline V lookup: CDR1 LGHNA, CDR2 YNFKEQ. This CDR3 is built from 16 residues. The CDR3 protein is CASSLGLAETYNEQFF. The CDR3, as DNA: TGTGCCAGCAGCCTTGGACTAGCGGAAACCTACAATGAGCAGTTCTTC.

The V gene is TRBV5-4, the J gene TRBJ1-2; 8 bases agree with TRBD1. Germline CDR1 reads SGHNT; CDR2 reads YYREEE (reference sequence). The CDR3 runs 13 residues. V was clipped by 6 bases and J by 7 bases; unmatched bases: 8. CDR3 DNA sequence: TGTGCCAGCACCCCCGGACAGGGTGCTGGCTACACCTTC. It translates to CASTPGQGAGYTF.